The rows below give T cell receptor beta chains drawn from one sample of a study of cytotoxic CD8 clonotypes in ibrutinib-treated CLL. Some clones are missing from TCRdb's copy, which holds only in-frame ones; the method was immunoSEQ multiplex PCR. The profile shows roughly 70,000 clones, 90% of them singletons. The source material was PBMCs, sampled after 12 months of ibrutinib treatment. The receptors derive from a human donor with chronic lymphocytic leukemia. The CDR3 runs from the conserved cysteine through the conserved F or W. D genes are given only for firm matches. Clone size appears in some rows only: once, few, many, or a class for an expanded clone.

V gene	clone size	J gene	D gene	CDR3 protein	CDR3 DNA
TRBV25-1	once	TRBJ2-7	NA	CASSDSFYEQYF	TGTGCCAGCAGTGATTCCTTCTACGAGCAGTACTTC
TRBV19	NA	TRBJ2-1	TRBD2	CASSASLAGGSREQFF	TGTGCCAGTAGCGCGAGCCTAGCGGGAGGAAGTCGGGAGCAGTTCTTC
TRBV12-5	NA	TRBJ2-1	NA	CASGLDHNNEQFF	TGTGCTAGTGGTTTGGACCACAACAATGAGCAGTTCTTC
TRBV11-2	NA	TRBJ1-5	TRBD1	CASSHRGYSNQPQHF	TGTGCCAGCAGTCACAGGGGTTATAGCAATCAGCCCCAGCATTTT
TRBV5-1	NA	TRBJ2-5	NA	CASSLAGETQYF	TGCGCCAGCAGCCTGGCAGGGGAGACCCAGTACTTC
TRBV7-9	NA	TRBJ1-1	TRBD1	CASSWTGGNTEAFF	TGTGCCAGCAGCTGGACAGGGGGTAACACTGAAGCTTTCTTT
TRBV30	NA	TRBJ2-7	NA	CAWSMGYEQYF	TGTGCCTGGAGTATGGGCTACGAGCAGTACTTC
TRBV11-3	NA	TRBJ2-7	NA	CASSLVNQDEQYF	TGTGCCAGCAGCTTAGTCAACCAGGACGAGCAGTACTTC
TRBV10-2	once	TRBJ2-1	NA	CASIPGRTYNEQFF	TGCGCCAGCATCCCGGGGCGCACCTACAATGAGCAGTTCTTC
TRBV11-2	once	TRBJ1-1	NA	CASSLVRTEMNTEAFF	TGTGCCAGCAGCTTAGTCCGGACAGAGATGAACACTGAAGCTTTCTTT
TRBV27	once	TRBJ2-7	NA	CASSLRSESDEQYF	TGTGCCAGCAGTTTACGGTCGGAGTCAGACGAGCAGTACTTC
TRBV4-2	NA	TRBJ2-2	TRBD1	CASSQDLRQGSPLNTGELFF	TGTGCCAGCAGCCAAGATCTGAGACAGGGGAGCCCCCTGAACACCGGGGAGCTGTTTTTT
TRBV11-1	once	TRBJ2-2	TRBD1	CATTGWDTGELFF	TGTGCCACGACAGGGTGGGACACCGGGGAGCTGTTTTTT
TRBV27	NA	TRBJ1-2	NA	CASRTETAGGYTF	TGTGCCAGCAGGACTGAGACGGCGGGCGGCTACACCTTC
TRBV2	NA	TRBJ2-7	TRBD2	CASQGTSGNPYEQYF	TGTGCCAGCCAAGGGACTAGCGGGAACCCCTACGAGCAGTACTTC
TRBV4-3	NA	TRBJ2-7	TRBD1	CASSQDPPGTGTCEQYF	TGCGCCAGCAGCCAAGATCCCCCCGGGACAGGGACCTGCGAGCAGTACTTC
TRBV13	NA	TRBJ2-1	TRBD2	CASSPGLAGVHNEQFF	TGTGCCAGCAGCCCCGGACTAGCGGGAGTCCACAATGAGCAGTTCTTC
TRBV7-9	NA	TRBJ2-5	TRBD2	CASSPRAAAGGTETQYF	TGTGCCAGCAGCCCTCGCGCGGCAGCGGGAGGTACTGAGACCCAGTACTTC
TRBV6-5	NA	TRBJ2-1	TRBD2	CASSPTSGPIQFF	TGTGCCAGCAGTCCGACTAGCGGCCCCATCCAGTTCTTC
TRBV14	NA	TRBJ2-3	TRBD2	CASSQGGRLSTDTQYF	TGTGCCAGCAGCCAAGGCGGGAGACTTAGCACAGATACGCAGTATTTT
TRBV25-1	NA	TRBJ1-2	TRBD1	CASSETTGAGGYTF	TGTGCCAGCAGTGAAACGACAGGGGCGGGTGGCTACACCTTC
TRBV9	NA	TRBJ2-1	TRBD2	CASSPSTSGRDSWDEQFF	TGTGCCAGCAGCCCAAGTACTAGCGGGAGGGATTCGTGGGATGAGCAGTTCTTC
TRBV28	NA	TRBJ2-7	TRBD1	CASSFRDRGSYEQYF	TGTGCCAGCAGTTTCCGGGACAGGGGGTCGTACGAGCAGTACTTC
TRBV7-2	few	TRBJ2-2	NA	CASSLVWGRPGELFF	TGTGCCAGCAGCTTAGTGTGGGGCCGGCCCGGGGAGCTGTTTTTT
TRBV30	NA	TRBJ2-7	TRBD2	CAWSLSGIVYEQYF	TGTGCCTGGAGTCTTAGCGGGATTGTTTACGAGCAGTACTTC
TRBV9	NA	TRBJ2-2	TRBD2	CASSRPGLRNTGELFF	TGTGCCAGCAGCCGACCGGGACTACGGAACACCGGGGAGCTGTTTTTT
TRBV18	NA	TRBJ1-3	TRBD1	CASSPRGQQGNTIYF	TGTGCCAGCTCACCTAGGGGACAGCAAGGAAACACCATATATTTT
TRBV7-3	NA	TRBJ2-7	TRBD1	CASRRWTGGTYEQYF	TGTGCCAGCAGACGATGGACAGGGGGGACCTACGAGCAGTACTTC
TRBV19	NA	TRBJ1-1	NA	CAADPRDGDTEAFF	TGTGCCGCCGATCCCCGAGACGGTGACACTGAAGCTTTCTTT
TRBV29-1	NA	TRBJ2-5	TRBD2	CSVRAGGPGETQYF	TGCAGCGTTCGAGCGGGGGGGCCGGGGGAGACCCAGTACTTC
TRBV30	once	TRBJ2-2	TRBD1	CAWRTGGTGELFF	TGTGCCTGGAGGACAGGGGGCACCGGGGAGCTGTTTTTT
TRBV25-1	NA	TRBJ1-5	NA	CASSEGYRDQPQHF	TGTGCCAGCAGTGAAGGTTACAGGGATCAGCCCCAGCATTTT
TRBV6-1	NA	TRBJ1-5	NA	CASRIQENQPQHF	TGTGCCAGCAGAATACAGGAGAATCAGCCCCAGCATTTT
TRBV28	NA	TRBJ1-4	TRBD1	CASSLRDRGDSNEKLFF	TGTGCCAGCAGTTTAAGGGACAGGGGGGATTCTAATGAAAAACTGTTTTTT
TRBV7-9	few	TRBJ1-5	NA	CASSLGQGKQPQHF	TGTGCCAGCAGCTTAGGGCAGGGGAAACAGCCCCAGCATTTT
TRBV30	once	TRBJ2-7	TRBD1	CAWRDRGDYEQYF	TGTGCCTGGAGGGACAGGGGTGACTACGAGCAGTACTTC